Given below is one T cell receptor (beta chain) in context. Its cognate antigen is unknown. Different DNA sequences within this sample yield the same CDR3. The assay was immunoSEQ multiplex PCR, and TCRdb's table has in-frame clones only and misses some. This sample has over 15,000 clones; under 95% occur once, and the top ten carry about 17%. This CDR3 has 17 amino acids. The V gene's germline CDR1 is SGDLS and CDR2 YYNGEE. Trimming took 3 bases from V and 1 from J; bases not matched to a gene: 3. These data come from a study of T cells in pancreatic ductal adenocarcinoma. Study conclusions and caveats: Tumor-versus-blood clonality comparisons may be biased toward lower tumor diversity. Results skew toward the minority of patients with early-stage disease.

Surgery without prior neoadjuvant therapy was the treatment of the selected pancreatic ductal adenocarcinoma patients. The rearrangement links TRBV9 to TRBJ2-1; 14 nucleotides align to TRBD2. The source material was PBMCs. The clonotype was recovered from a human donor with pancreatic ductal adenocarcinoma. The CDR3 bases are TGTGCCAGCAGCGCCGGGACTAGCGGGGGTTCCTACAATGAGCAGTTCTTC. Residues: CASSAGTSGGSYNEQFF.